This T cell receptor beta chain was sequenced in a study of shared clonotypes between healthy human individuals. Trimming left V 5 bases short and J 1 base short, with 13 bases between. Germline V CDR1 and CDR2: SGHAT, FQNNGV. The CDR3 consists of 15 residues. This clone was detected only once. Measured with immunoSEQ multiplex PCR; TCRdb has only the in-frame clones, and not every one. In the table there are about 980,000 clones, 76% of which are singletons. This clonotype was obtained from a man between 18 and 35 years old in good health. The rearrangement joins TRBV11-2 to TRBJ2-3, with TRBD1 as a possible D gene (5 bases). What was sequenced was memory CD4+ T cells sorted from blood. Indicated subset: CD45RA-negative fraction. CDR3 sequence: CASSLRGVGTDTQYF. The CDR3 nucleotides are TGTGCCAGCAGCCTAAGGGGTGTCGGCACAGATACGCAGTATTTT.